The present T cell receptor (beta chain) was sequenced within a study of CD8+ T cells in alopecia areata. The sample holds a few counts of this clone. Germline CDR1 is MNHEY and CDR2 is SMNVEV (reference sequence). The germline V and J ends were trimmed by 6 bases and 1 base, with 10 bases remaining between them. This CDR3 contains 13 residues. RNA was isolated and reverse transcribed to cDNA, the sequencing template. TCRdb's copy holds only in-frame clones and misses some; the assay was immunoSEQ multiplex PCR. This table has about 210,000 clones, under 75% appearing once. Treatment: oral pan-JAK inhibitor, 5-10 mg twice daily.

The genes are TRBV27 and TRBJ2-7; no definite D call. Here the sequenced sample was CD4+ T cells sorted from blood, taken at week 4, from a patient treated with tofacitinib. The sequence was obtained from a human donor with alopecia areata. CDR3 region: CASRHAGSYEQYF. The CDR3, as DNA: TGTGCCAGCAGACACGCTGGTTCCTACGAGCAGTACTTC.